This T cell receptor beta chain was identified during a study of blood T cell repertoires in COVID-19. Some clones are missing from TCRdb's copy, which holds only in-frame ones; the method was immunoSEQ multiplex PCR. Of roughly 150,000 clones listed, roughly 84% are singletons. This clone is a singleton in its sample. Distinct nucleotide sequences in the sample also encode this CDR3. This CDR3 spans 13 amino acids. The germline V and J ends were trimmed by 3 bases and 1 base, with 6 bases remaining between them. In germline, CDR1 is KGHSH, CDR2 LQKENI. What was sequenced was peripheral blood. This sequence was found in a woman aged 50 to 60 in a cohort sampled during active or convalescent COVID-19. This rearrangement joins TRBV18 to TRBJ1-2; a weak D match, TRBD1 (5 bases). The CDR3 DNA reads as TGTGCCAGCTCACCGACAGTTAACTATGGCTACACCTTC. The encoded protein is CASSPTVNYGYTF.